The present TCR beta chain was sequenced within a study of radiotherapy plus CTLA-4 blockade in lung cancer. CDR1 and CDR2 (germline): SEHNR, FQNEAQ (reference sequence). With V trimmed by 1 base and J by 9 bases, 9 bases remained unmatched. This CDR3 has 14 residues. TCRdb keeps only in-frame clones here, not all; method: immunoSEQ multiplex PCR. The data hold 80,000 to 95,000 clones, with about four fifths observed a single time. The starting material was peripheral blood, obtained from a patient treated with radiotherapy plus ipilimumab. The clonotype comes from a human donor with non-small cell lung cancer that progressed on radiotherapy plus ipilimumab. The chain joins TRBV7-9 to TRBJ2-7, with 7 bases fitting TRBD1. CDR3 loop: CASSLEGGQFGQYF. DNA for the CDR3: TGTGCCAGCAGCTTAGAAGGGGGCCAATTCGGGCAGTACTTC.